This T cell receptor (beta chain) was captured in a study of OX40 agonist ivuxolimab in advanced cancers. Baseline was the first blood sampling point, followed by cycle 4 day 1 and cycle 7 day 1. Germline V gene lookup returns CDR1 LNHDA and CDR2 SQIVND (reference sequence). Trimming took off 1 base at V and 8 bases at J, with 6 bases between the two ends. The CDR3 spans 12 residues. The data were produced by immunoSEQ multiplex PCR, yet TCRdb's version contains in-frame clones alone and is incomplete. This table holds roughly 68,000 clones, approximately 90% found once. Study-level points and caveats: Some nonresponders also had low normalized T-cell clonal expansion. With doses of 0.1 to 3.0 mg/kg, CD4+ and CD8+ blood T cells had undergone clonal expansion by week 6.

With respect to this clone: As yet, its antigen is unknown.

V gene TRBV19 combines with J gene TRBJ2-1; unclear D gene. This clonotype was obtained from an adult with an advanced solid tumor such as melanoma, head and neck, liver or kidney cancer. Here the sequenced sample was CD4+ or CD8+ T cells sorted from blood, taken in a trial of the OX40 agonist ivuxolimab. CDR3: CASSIGVDEQFF. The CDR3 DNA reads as TGTGCCAGTAGTATAGGGGTCGATGAGCAGTTCTTC.